This T cell receptor beta chain comes out of a study of blood T cells in healthy people across ages. Study-wide results and limits: There was no known CMV status for donors, so expanded clonotype changes were possibly confounded. Measured against age, TCR beta diversity per million T cells decreased in a roughly linear manner.

About this clonotype: The antigen remains undetermined.

Through a sample-barcoded 5' primer and a J-beta primer mix, a second PCR was run for roughly 7 to 11 cycles. MiXCR was run by TCRdb on the 5' RACE reads, yielding one entry per CDR3 protein. Seen here are about 1.6 million distinct CDR3 sequences, about 35% observed once, and the top ten hold about 11%. There are 13 residues in the CDR3. Germline assignment: CDR1 MNHEY and CDR2 SVGEGT. Trimming took off 5 bases at V and 2 bases at J, with 10 bases between the two ends. The genes are TRBV6-2 or TRBV6-3 and TRBJ2-7; D call uncertain. Sequencing used blood. This receptor was obtained from a woman aged 25 to 39 in good health. CDR3 in amino acids: CASSAENPYEQYF. The CDR3 nucleotides read TGTGCCAGCAGTGCAGAGAACCCCTACGAGCAGTACTTC.